This TCR beta chain was documented in a study of T cell repertoires and leukemia-associated antigens (dated by TCRdb to about 2019). Regarding the complete study: Per sample, about 5.1 to 7 million read pairs and roughly 3.3 to 5.0 million effective reads were obtained, for about 15 million effective reads in total. Using in vitro peptide stimulation of healthy T cells, the study sought to determine the antigen recognized by a TCR Vbeta21 clone earlier detected in CML patients.

General study outcomes and caveats: Across the four groups, there were no significant differences in the numbers of Vbeta genes (about 60), Jbeta genes (around 13), VDJ rearrangements, or unique CDR3s. Direct testing of the expanded clones' antigen specificity and function was not done, and further investigation was required.

CD3+ T cells were initially rested overnight at around 2.5 million cells/mL in RPMI 1640 lacking fetal bovine serum. MACS immunomagnetic beads were used, per the manufacturer's instructions, to isolate CD3+ T cells from PBMCs. The CDR3 sequence holds 11 residues, the cysteine and phenylalanine included. Only the CDR3 DNA stays, 33 bases, in frame from base 1. V lost 4 bases and J lost 5 bases; the stretch between them is 7 bases long. Looking up the germline V gene (reference sequence) yields CDR1 SGHKS and CDR2 YYEKEE. Total RNA was extracted from the cultured T cells using TRIzol reagent. 5' rapid amplification of cDNA ends (5'RACE) was used to amplify TCRbeta libraries from RNA. Before sequencing, Qubit, an Agilent instrument, and quantitative PCR were used to check library concentration and integrity. A commercial service provider sequenced the qualified libraries on Illumina HiSeq or MiSeq. Processing in the source paper ran as follows. MiXCR version 1.8.2 was used to identify TCR sequences in each sample. To qualify, a clone needed a CDR3 longer than four amino acids, an in-frame nucleotide length, and no stop codon. An effective read was defined as a read containing the complete CDR3 structure. RT-PCR with 24 Vbeta primers, GeneScan spectratyping, and Sanger sequencing were used to validate the expanded clones. TCRdb applied fastp at Q25 and MiXCR to the public reads, then kept only in-frame beta chains. Records with the same CDR3 protein are collapsed into one entry carrying the most frequent genes and DNA. The V and J calls follow TCRdb's processing rather than the paper's. The sample profile shows 8,000 to 10,000 distinct CDR3 sequences; 43% of them were found once. The top ten hold around 61% of the sample.

Of note for this clonotype: Its antigen is currently not known. Base qualities are missing; no much larger clone stands one base away.

The source is a female donor in good health. The rearrangement combines TRBV5-5 with TRBJ2-7, with no reliable assignment of the D segment. Material: CD3+ T cells sorted from blood and cultured. The DNA reads TGTGCCAGCAGCCTTAGTGACGAGCAGTACTTC. Translation gives CASSLSDEQYF.